This T cell receptor (beta chain) was documented in a study of human T cells and chemical hapten exposure. Time point: pre-sensitization, week 0. The treatment was: therapeutic diphenylcyclopropenone sensitization with weekly scalp DPC. Germline loops: CDR1 DFQATT, CDR2 SNEGSKA (reference sequence). The CDR3 totals 16 residues. V lost 0 bases and J lost 7; bases outside the gene matches: 11. From the RACE reads, TCRdb called clonotypes with MiXCR, one entry per CDR3 protein. The table lists approximately 370,000 distinct CDR3 sequences, approximately 5.8% of them singletons, with about 7.7% in the top ten.

This clonotype was sampled from a woman in her late teens or twenties with alopecia areata. Some clones in this sample may be carry-over from other donors' samples. The J gene is TRBJ2-3, the V gene TRBV20-1, with TRBD2 matching 9 bases. This sample comprised whole blood, obtained in connection with sensitization to the hapten diphenylcyclopropenone (DPC). The CDR3 DNA follows: TGCAGTGCTAGAGATCGAGCGGGGGGCCCCCTCCATACGCAGTATTTT. Protein product: CSARDRAGGPLHTQYF.